The entry below gives a single TCR beta chain sequence along with its context. What it binds is not known. This entry comes from a study of cytotoxic CD8 clonotypes in ibrutinib-treated CLL. Overall study findings and caveats: Public clonotypes were uncommon and contracted or stayed stable on treatment.

PBMCs that had been cryopreserved were the source of about 2 micrograms of genomic DNA for TCR beta libraries. The CDR3 sequence is 16 residues long. Germline CDR1 and CDR2: SGHNT and YYREEE (reference sequence). Losses at the gene ends were 4 bases for V and 4 bases for J; bases not matched to a gene: 11. Researchers set a sequencing depth target of 1 in 200,000 to 1 in 1 million T cells. Libraries were prepared by immunoSEQ multiplex PCR; TCRdb keeps only in-frame clonotypes and omits some of them. The sample contains under 40,000 clones, 49% of which appear only once. The TCR comes from a human donor with chronic lymphocytic leukemia. The specimen comprised PBMCs, sampled before ibrutinib treatment. This chain joins TRBV5-4 and TRBJ2-7; TRBD1 matches 10 bases. DNA for the CDR3: TGTGCCAGCAGCCCATCTCGGGACAGGGGAATGTACGAGCAGTACTTC. This sequence encodes CASSPSRDRGMYEQYF.